These 29 T cell receptor beta chains came from one sample sequenced in a study of T-cell memory formation after mild COVID-19. TCRdb passed the 5' RACE reads through MiXCR, listing each CDR3 protein once. The table has more than 250,000 distinct CDR3 sequences, 15% to 20% seen once. Specimen: PBMCs or a T cell subset sorted from them (not recorded which). The source of these receptors is a man aged 18-30 years who had mild COVID-19 (a few samples of this study predate the infection). Cell type and time point are not known.

The rearrangement links TRBV7-3 to TRBJ2-6; D is undetermined. This CDR3 is built from 14 residues. Germline V CDR1 and CDR2: SGHTA, FQGTGA. Trimming shortened V by 6 bases and J by 4 bases, and 10 bases separated the two germline ends. The CDR3 coding sequence is TGTGCCAGCAGTGGAGCCATCGGGGCCAACGTCCTGACTTTC. The encoded protein is CASSGAIGANVLTF.

The CDR3 loop is CASSQAGGPGSGETQYF. CDR3 nucleotides: TGTGCCAGCAGCCAAGCAGGTGGTCCAGGTTCGGGAGAGACCCAGTACTTC. The J gene is TRBJ2-5, the V gene TRBV4-2; no firm D call. The germline V gene has CDR1 LGHNA and CDR2 YNFKEQ. Trimming removed 1 base from V and 4 bases from J, with 19 bases in between. The CDR3 extends over 17 amino acids.

This clonotype was detected a few times. This chain joins TRBV29-1 and TRBJ1-5; TRBD1 aligns across 10 bases. J gave up 5 bases and V 5 bases, and 6 bases lay outside the gene matches. The CDR3 runs 14 residues. The germline V gene has CDR1 SQVTM and CDR2 ANQGSEA. CDR3 sequence: CSVTGTGVDQPQHF. CDR3 coding DNA: TGCAGCGTTACCGGGACAGGGGTCGATCAGCCCCAGCATTTT.

The V call is TRBV12-3 or TRBV12-4, the J call TRBJ1-1, with 7 bases aligning to TRBD1. CDR3 length equals 13 residues. The V segment lost 6 bases and the J segment 4 bases; nucleotides outside the gene matches: 5. For the CDR3, the DNA is TGTGCCAGCAGAAGGGGGCTGAGCACTGAAGCTTTCTTT. Translating it yields CASRRGLSTEAFF.

This sequence joins TRBV2 and TRBJ2-7, with unresolved D. The germline V and J ends were trimmed by 7 bases and 0 bases, with 7 bases remaining between them. This CDR3 has 12 residues. Per germline, CDR1 SNHLY and CDR2 FYNNEI. Here the CDR3 reads CASTEASYEQYF. CDR3 coding DNA: TGTGCCAGCACGGAAGCCTCCTACGAGCAGTACTTC.

This clonotype has only a few counts. J is TRBJ2-1 and V is TRBV14, with 9 bases identical to TRBD1. The V gene end was trimmed by 4 bases and the J gene end by 8 bases; junction bases not matched to a gene: 12. Germline assignment: CDR1 SGHDN and CDR2 FVKESK. This CDR3 has 16 amino acids. The CDR3 sequence is CASSLYGTGTVDEQFF. CDR3 in DNA: TGTGCCAGCAGCCTTTACGGGACAGGGACAGTAGATGAGCAGTTCTTC.

This clonotype was seen repeatedly, ten times or more. This chain joins TRBV5-1 and TRBJ2-3; 7 nucleotides align to TRBD2. This CDR3 has 13 residues. J gave up 6 bases and V 4 bases, and 5 bases lay outside the gene matches. CDR1 is SGHRS, CDR2 YFSETQ, per germline. CDR3 DNA sequence: TGCGCCAGCAGCGGAACTAGCGAGGATACGCAGTATTTT. It translates to CASSGTSEDTQYF.

This clonotype was counted only a few times. V is TRBV6-5 and J is TRBJ2-6; the D gene is possibly TRBD2 (6 bases). The V end was cut by 2 bases, the J end by 1 base, with 9 bases between. The CDR3 consists of 16 residues. Per the germline V gene, CDR1 is MNHEY and CDR2 is SVGAGI. CDR3: CASSYPRGSGANVLTF. CDR3 DNA sequence: TGTGCCAGCAGTTACCCGCGGGGATCTGGGGCCAACGTCCTGACTTTC.

This clonotype occurred a few times. The V call is TRBV27, the J call TRBJ1-3; 8 bases map to TRBD1. This CDR3 comprises 17 residues. The germline V gene has CDR1 MNHEY and CDR2 SMNVEV (reference sequence). The J segment lost 7 bases and the V segment lost 1 base, leaving 12 bases of the junction unmatched. CDR3 in DNA: TGTGCCAGCAGTTTATTCCCTGGGACAGGCGGAGGGAACACCATATATTTT. This translates into CASSLFPGTGGGNTIYF.

The CDR3 sequence is CASSEALPGIVYGYTF. The CDR3 region has the DNA TGTGCCAGCAGTGAAGCGCTCCCAGGGATTGTCTATGGCTACACCTTC. The chain uses TRBV2 and TRBJ1-2, with D tentatively TRBD1 (5 bases). Between the trimmed V and J ends, which lost 0 bases and 4 bases, there was a span of 15 bases. The CDR3 is 16 residues long. Germline V lookup: CDR1 SNHLY, CDR2 FYNNEI.

There are a few counts of this clonotype. V gene TRBV6-6 combines with J gene TRBJ2-1; TRBD1 might be the D (6 bases). The CDR3 sequence is 15 residues long. V was trimmed by 2 bases and J by 0 bases, leaving 8 bases between them. Looked up from germline, CDR1 is MNHNY and CDR2 is SVGAGI (reference sequence). The CDR3 nucleotides are TGTGCCAGCAGTTACGACAGGATCTCCTACAATGAGCAGTTCTTC. Its translation is CASSYDRISYNEQFF.

This clonotype has just a few counts. The rearrangement links TRBV7-6 to TRBJ1-1; 8 bases align to TRBD1. The V gene end was trimmed by 5 bases and the J gene end by 0 bases; junction bases not matched to a gene: 5. The CDR3 loop spans 15 amino acids. Germline lookup yields CDR1 SGHVS and CDR2 FNYEAQ. CDR3 in amino acids: CASSPRQGLNTEAFF. The DNA for the CDR3 is TGTGCCAGCAGCCCGAGACAGGGGTTGAACACTGAAGCTTTCTTT.

The chain recombines TRBV5-1 with TRBJ1-1, with D perhaps matching TRBD1 (5 bases). Germline values: CDR1 SGHRS, CDR2 YFSETQ. The CDR3 is made up of 13 amino acids. The ends were cut back, 4 bases at V and 4 bases at J, with 11 bases in the middle. CDR3: CASSQGWGTEAFF. DNA for the CDR3: TGCGCCAGCAGCCAGGGATGGGGCACTGAAGCTTTCTTT.

In nucleotides, the CDR3 is TGTGCCAGCAGCTCCGGGACCCCGCCGGGGGGGCAGTACTTC. Amino acid sequence: CASSSGTPPGGQYF. The J gene is TRBJ2-7, the V gene TRBV7-9, with TRBD2 matching 7 bases. The length of the CDR3 is 14 residues. The ends lost 4 bases at V and 9 bases at J; junction bases unmatched: 12. The germline CDR1 and CDR2 sequences are SEHNR and FQNEAQ (reference sequence).

In its sample, this clonotype was seen many times. This chain joins TRBV9 and TRBJ2-4, with D tentatively TRBD1 (5 bases). Germline V gene lookup returns CDR1 SGDLS and CDR2 YYNGEE. The CDR3 sequence is 14 residues long. Trimming shortened V by 0 bases and J by 7 bases, and 11 bases separated the two germline ends. This CDR3 is CASSVGGLGNIQYF. The CDR3 bases are TGTGCCAGCAGCGTAGGGGGCCTGGGGAACATTCAGTACTTC.

The V gene is TRBV6-2 or TRBV6-3, the J gene TRBJ1-5; D not resolved. The CDR3 is 13 residues long. V lost 10 bases and J 2 bases, leaving 12 bases between the germline ends. CDR1 and CDR2 from the germline V gene are MNHEY and SVGEGT. CDR3 nucleotide sequence: TGTGCCACCGGAAACGGGCGCAATCAGCCCCAGCATTTT. It codes for CATGNGRNQPQHF.

The chain carries TRBV5-5 and TRBJ2-7; D ambiguous. This CDR3 contains 13 residues. Trimming cost V 1 base and J 2 bases, with 7 bases left between them. Germline V CDR1 and CDR2: SGHKS, YYEKEE (reference sequence). CDR3 amino acids: CASSLRPAYEQYF. CDR3 DNA sequence: TGTGCCAGCAGCTTGCGGCCAGCCTACGAGCAGTACTTC.

The chain couples TRBV20-1 to TRBJ2-2; TRBD2 matches 7 bases. Germline CDR1 reads DFQATT; CDR2 reads SNEGSKA (reference sequence). V lost 5 bases, J lost 2 bases, and 8 bases stayed unmatched. This CDR3 has 15 residues. The CDR3 DNA reads TGCAGTGCTCCCTGGGCGGGGGTCAACACCGGGGAGCTGTTTTTT. Amino acid sequence: CSAPWAGVNTGELFF.

V and J are TRBV28 and TRBJ1-1, with D uncertain. V lost 4 bases, J lost 4 bases, and 13 bases lay in between. Germline values: CDR1 MDHEN, CDR2 SYDVKM. CDR3 size: 14 residues. CDR3 protein: CASSSPPGSTEAFF. The CDR3 DNA sequence: TGTGCCAGCAGTTCCCCGCCGGGAAGCACTGAAGCTTTCTTT.

This clonotype was found a few times. This rearrangement joins TRBV7-9 to TRBJ1-1; D remains ambiguous. Trimming stripped 5 bases from V and 6 bases from J, with 13 bases between. CDR3 size: 13 residues. Looked up from germline, CDR1 is SEHNR and CDR2 is FQNEAQ (reference sequence). CDR3 loop: CASSPPSTAEAFF. The CDR3, as DNA: TGTGCCAGCAGCCCACCCAGCACGGCTGAAGCTTTCTTT.

The chain carries TRBV5-1 and TRBJ1-2, with a tentative D call TRBD1 (5 bases). CDR1 is SGHRS and CDR2 is YFSETQ in the germline V gene. The CDR3 consists of 14 residues. V was shortened by 0 bases and J by 6 bases, with 12 bases between the two germline ends. The CDR3 bases are TGCGCCAGCAGCTTGGCGGGGCCCTCCGATGGCTACACCTTC. Translation gives CASSLAGPSDGYTF.

This clonotype was counted many times. The V and J genes are TRBV5-1 and TRBJ2-3, with 13 nucleotides matching TRBD2. Germline CDR1 reads SGHRS; CDR2 reads YFSETQ. This CDR3 region has 17 residues. Germline trimming cut 4 bases from V and 0 bases from J; bases unmatched to any gene: 5. The CDR3 loop reads CASSLSLAGGSTDTQYF. CDR3 coding DNA: TGCGCCAGCAGCCTATCACTAGCGGGGGGGAGCACAGATACGCAGTATTTT.

The rearrangement uses TRBV7-9 and TRBJ2-7; either TRBD1 or TRBD2 may fit D (5 bases each). CDR3 length: 13 amino acids. Trimming removed 5 bases at V and 6 bases at J, with 14 bases between. The germline V gene has CDR1 SEHNR and CDR2 FQNEAQ (reference sequence). CDR3 coding DNA: TGTGCCAGCAGCCGAAATCTTGGGGGCGAGCAGTACTTC. This codes for CASSRNLGGEQYF.

The V gene is TRBV20-1, the J gene TRBJ1-4; maybe TRBD1 (6 bases). CDR3 length equals 16 residues. V was trimmed by 2 bases and J by 0 bases, leaving 13 bases between them. From germline, CDR1 is DFQATT and CDR2 SNEGSKA (reference sequence). CDR3 sequence: CSARPLTGATNEKLFF. CDR3 DNA: TGCAGTGCTAGACCCTTGACAGGTGCAACTAATGAAAAACTGTTTTTT.

This rearrangement joins TRBV4-3 to TRBJ2-3, with 12 nucleotides matching TRBD2. The trim removed 4 bases at V and 4 bases at J, leaving 6 bases unmatched. The germline gives CDR1 LGHNA, CDR2 YSLEER. This CDR3 has 16 amino acids. The CDR3 sequence is CASSLDRLAGADTQYF. Here the CDR3 DNA reads TGCGCCAGCAGCCTCGACAGACTAGCGGGGGCAGATACGCAGTATTTT.

The chain recombines TRBV5-1 with TRBJ2-7; the match to TRBD1 covers 10 bases. The CDR3 runs to 14 residues. Germline loops: CDR1 SGHRS, CDR2 YFSETQ. J was trimmed by 3 bases and V by 1 base; bases with no gene match: 1. The CDR3 DNA is TGCGCCAGCAGCTTGTGGACAGGGGGCTACGAGCAGTACTTC. Its protein is CASSLWTGGYEQYF.

The CDR3: CASSFGGGGYYEQYV. The CDR3 DNA follows: TGTGCCAGCAGCTTCGGTGGGGGCGGCTACTACGAGCAGTACGTC. This sequence joins TRBV11-2 and TRBJ2-7; perhaps TRBD1 as D (6 bases). V gave up 3 bases and J gave up 3 bases, with 15 bases separating them. The CDR3 extends over 15 amino acids. Germline assignment: CDR1 SGHAT and CDR2 FQNNGV.

This clonotype was observed many times. V gene TRBV5-1 combines with J gene TRBJ1-2, with D uncertain. The V and J ends lost 0 bases and 2 bases respectively, with 8 bases between them. Germline CDR1 reads SGHRS; CDR2 reads YFSETQ. This CDR3 has 14 amino acids. In DNA, the CDR3 is TGCGCCAGCAGCTTGGAGTCGACCAACTATGGCTACACCTTC. Its protein is CASSLESTNYGYTF. The full variable domain, in which reference TRBV5-1 and TRBJ1-2 provide the parts outside the CDR3, is KAGVTQTPRYLIKTRGQQVTLSCSPISGHRSVSWYQQTPGQGLQFLFEYFSETQRNKGNFPGRFSGRQFSNSRSEMNVSTLELGDSALYLCASSLESTNYGYTFGSGTRLTVV.

The chain links TRBV7-2 to TRBJ1-2, with D maybe TRBD1 (6 bases). V lost 4 bases, J lost 5 bases, and 11 bases lay in between. The germline V gene has CDR1 SGHTA and CDR2 FQGNSA. CDR3 size: 13 residues. CDR3 DNA sequence: TGTGCCAGCAGCTCCCTACAGGGATATGGCTACACCTTC. Amino acid sequence: CASSSLQGYGYTF.